The clone carrying this TCR beta chain was observed many times. Antigen: not known. Trimming stripped 2 bases from V and 2 bases from J, with 8 bases between. This CDR3 has 14 residues. Per germline, CDR1 SGHRS and CDR2 YFSETQ. The data stem from a study of naive and memory T cell subsets. Four subsets defined by CD45RA and CD27 were sorted after CD3, CD4, CD8 and live/dead staining. Two oligonucleotides, mixed equimolar, formed the beta constant-region primer covering TRBC1 and TRBC2. TCRdb used MiXCR to reprocess the UMI-ligation and nested PCR reads, holding one entry per CDR3 protein. The sample lists tens of thousands of distinct CDR3 sequences, 10% to 15% occurring once. General study points: Findings for naive and memory subsets could not be checked against ground truth.

The sample taken for sequencing was central memory CD4+ T cells from blood. The source of this sequence is a human donor in good health. The genes are TRBV5-1 and TRBJ2-1, with D perhaps TRBD1 (6 bases). The CDR3, as DNA: TGCGCCAGCAGCTTCACAGGGACCTACAATGAGCAGTTCTTC. It codes for CASSFTGTYNEQFF.